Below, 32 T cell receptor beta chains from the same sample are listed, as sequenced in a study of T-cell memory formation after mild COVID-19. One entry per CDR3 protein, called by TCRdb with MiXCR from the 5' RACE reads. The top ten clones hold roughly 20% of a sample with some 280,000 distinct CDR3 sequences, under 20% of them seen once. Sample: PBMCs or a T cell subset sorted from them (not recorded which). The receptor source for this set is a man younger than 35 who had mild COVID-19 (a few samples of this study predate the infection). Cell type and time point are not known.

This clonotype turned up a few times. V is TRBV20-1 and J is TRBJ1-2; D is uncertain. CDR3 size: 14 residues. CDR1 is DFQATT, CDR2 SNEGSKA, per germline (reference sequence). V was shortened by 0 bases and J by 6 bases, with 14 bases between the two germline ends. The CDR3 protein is CSARDRRESDGYTF. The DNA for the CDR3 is TGCAGTGCTAGAGATCGGCGGGAATCGGATGGCTACACCTTC.

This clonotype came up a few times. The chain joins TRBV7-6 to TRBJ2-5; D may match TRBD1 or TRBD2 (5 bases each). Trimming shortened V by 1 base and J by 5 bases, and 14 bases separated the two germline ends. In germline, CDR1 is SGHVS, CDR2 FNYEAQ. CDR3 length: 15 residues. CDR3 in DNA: TGTGCCAGCAGCTTAGGAGGGGTCATAAAGGAGACCCAGTACTTC. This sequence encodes CASSLGGVIKETQYF.

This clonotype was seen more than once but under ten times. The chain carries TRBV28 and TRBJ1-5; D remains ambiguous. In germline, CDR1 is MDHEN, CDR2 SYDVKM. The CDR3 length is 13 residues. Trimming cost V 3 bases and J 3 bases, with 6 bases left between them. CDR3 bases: TGTGCCAGCAGTTTTGTCAACAATCAGCCCCAGCATTTT. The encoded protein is CASSFVNNQPQHF.

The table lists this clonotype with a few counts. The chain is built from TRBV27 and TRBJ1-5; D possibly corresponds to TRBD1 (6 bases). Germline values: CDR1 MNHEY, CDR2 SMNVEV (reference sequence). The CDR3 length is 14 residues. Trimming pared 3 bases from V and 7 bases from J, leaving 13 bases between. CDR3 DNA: TGTGCCAGCAGTTTTGTGGGGGGCCAACAGCCCCAGCATTTT. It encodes CASSFVGGQQPQHF.

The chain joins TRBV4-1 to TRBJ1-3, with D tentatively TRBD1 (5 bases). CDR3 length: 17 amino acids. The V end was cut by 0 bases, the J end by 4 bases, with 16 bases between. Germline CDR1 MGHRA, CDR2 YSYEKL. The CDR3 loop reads CASSQEIVRGAGNTIYF. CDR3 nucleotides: TGCGCCAGCAGCCAAGAAATCGTGAGGGGCGCCGGAAACACCATATATTTT.

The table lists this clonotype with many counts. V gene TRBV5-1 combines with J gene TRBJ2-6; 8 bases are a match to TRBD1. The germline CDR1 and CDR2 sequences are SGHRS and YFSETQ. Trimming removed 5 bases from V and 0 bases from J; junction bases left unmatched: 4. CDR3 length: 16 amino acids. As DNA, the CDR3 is TGCGCCAGCAGACCAGGGGGCGCCTCTGGGGCCAACGTCCTGACTTTC. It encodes CASRPGGASGANVLTF.

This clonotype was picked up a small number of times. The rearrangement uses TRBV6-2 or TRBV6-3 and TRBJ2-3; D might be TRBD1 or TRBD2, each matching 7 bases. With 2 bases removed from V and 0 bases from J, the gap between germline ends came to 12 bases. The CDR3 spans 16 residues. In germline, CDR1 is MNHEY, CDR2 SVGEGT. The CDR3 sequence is CASSYGRGPSTDTQYF. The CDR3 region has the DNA TGTGCCAGCAGTTACGGGAGGGGGCCGAGCACAGATACGCAGTATTTT.

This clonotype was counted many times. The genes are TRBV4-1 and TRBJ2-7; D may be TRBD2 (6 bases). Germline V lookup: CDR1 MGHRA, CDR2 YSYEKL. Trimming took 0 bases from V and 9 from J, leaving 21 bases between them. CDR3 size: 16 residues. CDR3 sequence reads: CASSQDPGTGFAGQYF. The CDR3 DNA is TGCGCCAGCAGCCAAGATCCCGGGACTGGCTTCGCCGGGCAGTACTTC.

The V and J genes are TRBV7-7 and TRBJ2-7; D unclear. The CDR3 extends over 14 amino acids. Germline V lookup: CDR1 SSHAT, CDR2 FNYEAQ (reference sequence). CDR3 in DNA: TGTGCTAGCATCAGCCAACGGGTCGTCTACGAGCAGTACGTC. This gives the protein CASISQRVVYEQYV.

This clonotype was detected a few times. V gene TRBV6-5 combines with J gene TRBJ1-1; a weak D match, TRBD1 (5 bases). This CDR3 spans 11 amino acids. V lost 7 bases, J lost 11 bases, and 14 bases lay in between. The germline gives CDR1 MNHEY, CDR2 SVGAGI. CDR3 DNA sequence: TGTGCCAGCACCCGGGGGAGCTTGGCTTTCTTT. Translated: CASTRGSLAFF.

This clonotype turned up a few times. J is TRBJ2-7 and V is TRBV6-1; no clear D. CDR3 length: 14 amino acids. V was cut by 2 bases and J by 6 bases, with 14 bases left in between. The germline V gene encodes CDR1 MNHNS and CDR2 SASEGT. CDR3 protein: CASSEQGPPAEQYF. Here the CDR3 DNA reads TGTGCCAGCAGTGAACAAGGCCCTCCCGCCGAGCAGTACTTC.

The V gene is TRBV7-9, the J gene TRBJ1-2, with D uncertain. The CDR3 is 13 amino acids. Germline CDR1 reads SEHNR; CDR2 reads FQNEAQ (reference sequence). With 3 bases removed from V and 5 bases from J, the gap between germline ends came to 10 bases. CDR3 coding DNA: TGTGCCAGCAGCTTGGTTGCCGAATATGGCTACACCTTC. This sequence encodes CASSLVAEYGYTF.

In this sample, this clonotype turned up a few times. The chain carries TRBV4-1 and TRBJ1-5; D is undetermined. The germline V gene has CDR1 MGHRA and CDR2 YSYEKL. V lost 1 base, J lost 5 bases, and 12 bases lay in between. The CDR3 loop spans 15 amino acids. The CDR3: CASSQAVVGHQPQHF. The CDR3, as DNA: TGCGCCAGCAGCCAAGCGGTTGTAGGTCATCAGCCCCAGCATTTT.

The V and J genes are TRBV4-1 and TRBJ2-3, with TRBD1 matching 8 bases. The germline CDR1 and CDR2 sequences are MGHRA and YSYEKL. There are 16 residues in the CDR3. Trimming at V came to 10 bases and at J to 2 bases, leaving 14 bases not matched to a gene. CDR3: CATRNLGQENTDTQYF. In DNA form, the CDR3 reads TGCGCCACCCGCAATTTGGGACAGGAGAACACAGATACGCAGTATTTT.

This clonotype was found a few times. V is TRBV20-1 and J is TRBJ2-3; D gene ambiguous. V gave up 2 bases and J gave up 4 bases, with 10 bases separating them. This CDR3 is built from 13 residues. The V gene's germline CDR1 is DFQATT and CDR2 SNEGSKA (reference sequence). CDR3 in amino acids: CSARSRRPDTQYF. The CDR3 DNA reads TGCAGTGCTAGAAGCAGACGGCCAGATACGCAGTATTTT.

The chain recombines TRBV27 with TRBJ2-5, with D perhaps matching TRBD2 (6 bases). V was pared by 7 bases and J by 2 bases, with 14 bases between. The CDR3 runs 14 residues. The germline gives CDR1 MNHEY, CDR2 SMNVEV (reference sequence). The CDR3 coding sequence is TGTGCCAGCATGGCGGGGCCGACACAAGAGACCCAGTACTTC. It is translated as CASMAGPTQETQYF.

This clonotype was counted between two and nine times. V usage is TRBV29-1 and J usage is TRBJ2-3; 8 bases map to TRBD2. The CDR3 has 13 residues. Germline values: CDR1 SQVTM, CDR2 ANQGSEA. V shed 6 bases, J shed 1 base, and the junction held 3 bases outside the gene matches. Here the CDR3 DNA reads TGCAGCGTCGGAGCGGGGGGCACAGATACGCAGTATTTT. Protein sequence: CSVGAGGTDTQYF.

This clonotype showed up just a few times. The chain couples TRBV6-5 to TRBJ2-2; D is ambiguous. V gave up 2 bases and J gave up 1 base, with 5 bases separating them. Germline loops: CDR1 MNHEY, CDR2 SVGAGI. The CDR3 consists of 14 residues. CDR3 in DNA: TGTGCCAGCAGTTACGTACAGAACACCGGGGAGCTGTTTTTT. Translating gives CASSYVQNTGELFF.

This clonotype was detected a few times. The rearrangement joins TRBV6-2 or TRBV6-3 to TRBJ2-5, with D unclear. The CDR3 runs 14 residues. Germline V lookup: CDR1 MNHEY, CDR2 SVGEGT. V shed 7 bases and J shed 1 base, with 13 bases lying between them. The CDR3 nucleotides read TGTGCCAGCACGAAACCCGTGAGCCAAGAGACCCAGTACTTC. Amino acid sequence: CASTKPVSQETQYF.

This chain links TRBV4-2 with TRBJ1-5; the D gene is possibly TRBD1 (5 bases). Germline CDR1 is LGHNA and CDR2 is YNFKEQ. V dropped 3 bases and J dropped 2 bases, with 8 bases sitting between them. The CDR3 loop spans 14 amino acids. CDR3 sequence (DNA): TGTGCCAGCAGCCACGACAGTCGCAATCAGCCCCAGCATTTT. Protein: CASSHDSRNQPQHF.

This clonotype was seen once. The CDR3 DNA reads TGTGCCAGGACTCGGACAGGTATAAAAGCTTTCTTT. Its protein product is CARTRTGIKAFF. This chain links TRBV2 with TRBJ1-1; 7 bases are shared with TRBD1. CDR1 is SNHLY and CDR2 is FYNNEI in the germline V gene. The CDR3 runs to 12 residues. The V segment lost 9 bases and the J segment 9 bases; nucleotides outside the gene matches: 10. The full variable domain, with the rest looked up from reference TRBV2 and TRBJ1-1, is EPEVTQTPSHQVTQMGQEVILRCVPISNHLYFYWYRQILGQKVEFLVSFYNNEISEKSEIFDDQFSVERPDGSNFTLKIRSTKLEDSAMYFCARTRTGIKAFFGQGTRLTVV.

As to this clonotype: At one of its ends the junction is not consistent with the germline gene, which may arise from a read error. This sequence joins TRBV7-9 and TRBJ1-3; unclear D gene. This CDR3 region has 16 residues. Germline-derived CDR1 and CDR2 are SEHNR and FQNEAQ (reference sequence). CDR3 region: CASSLAQIPFQNTIYF. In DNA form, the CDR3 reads TGTGCCAGCAGTTTAGCCCAAATCCCTTTCCAGAACACCATATATTTT.

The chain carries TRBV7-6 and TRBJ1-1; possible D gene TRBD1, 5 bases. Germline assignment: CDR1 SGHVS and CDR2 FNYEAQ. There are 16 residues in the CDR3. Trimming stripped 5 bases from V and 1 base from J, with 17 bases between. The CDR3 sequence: CASSPRQLRKNTEAFF. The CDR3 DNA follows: TGTGCCAGCAGCCCCCGACAGTTACGGAAGAACACTGAAGCTTTCTTT.

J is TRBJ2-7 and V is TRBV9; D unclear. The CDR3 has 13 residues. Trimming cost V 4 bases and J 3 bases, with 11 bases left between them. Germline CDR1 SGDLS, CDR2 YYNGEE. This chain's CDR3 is CASSPSTNYEQYF. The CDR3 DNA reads TGTGCCAGCAGCCCCAGTACTAACTACGAGCAGTACTTC.

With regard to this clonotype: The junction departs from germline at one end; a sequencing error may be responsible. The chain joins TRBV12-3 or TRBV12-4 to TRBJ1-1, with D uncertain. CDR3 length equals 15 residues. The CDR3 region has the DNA TGTGCCAGCGGTTTGAAGGAAACTCCGAACACTGAAGCTTTCTTT. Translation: CASGLKETPNTEAFF.

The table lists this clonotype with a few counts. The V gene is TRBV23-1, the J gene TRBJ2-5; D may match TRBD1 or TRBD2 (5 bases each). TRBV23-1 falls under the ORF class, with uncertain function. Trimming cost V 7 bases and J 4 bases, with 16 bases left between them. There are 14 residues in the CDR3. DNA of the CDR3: TGCGCCAGCACCTTAGTGGGGGTGCGAGAGACCCAGTACTTC. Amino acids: CASTLVGVRETQYF.

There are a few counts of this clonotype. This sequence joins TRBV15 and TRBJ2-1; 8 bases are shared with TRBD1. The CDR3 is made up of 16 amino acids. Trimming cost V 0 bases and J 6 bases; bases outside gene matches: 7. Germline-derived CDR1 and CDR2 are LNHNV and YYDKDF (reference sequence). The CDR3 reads CATSRDRRTGSNEQFF. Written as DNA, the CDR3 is TGTGCCACCAGCAGAGATCGTCGGACAGGGAGCAATGAGCAGTTCTTC.

The CDR3 spells CSVEVGQGETQYF. The DNA of the CDR3 is TGCAGCGTTGAGGTGGGGCAGGGCGAGACCCAGTACTTC. The chain employs TRBV29-1 and TRBJ2-5, with D perhaps matching TRBD1 (5 bases). The CDR3 length is 13 residues. Germline V gene data show CDR1 as SQVTM and CDR2 as ANQGSEA. Trimming took 3 bases from V and 5 from J, leaving 13 bases between them.

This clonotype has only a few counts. The CDR3 reads CASSQSGTAAAFF. CDR3 DNA sequence: TGTGCCAGCAGCCAATCCGGGACAGCGGCTGCTTTCTTT. This chain joins TRBV3-1 and TRBJ1-1, with TRBD1 matching 7 bases. This CDR3 comprises 13 residues. Germline values: CDR1 LGHDT, CDR2 YNNKEL (reference sequence). V dropped 2 bases and J dropped 11; count of bases not matched to a gene: 8.

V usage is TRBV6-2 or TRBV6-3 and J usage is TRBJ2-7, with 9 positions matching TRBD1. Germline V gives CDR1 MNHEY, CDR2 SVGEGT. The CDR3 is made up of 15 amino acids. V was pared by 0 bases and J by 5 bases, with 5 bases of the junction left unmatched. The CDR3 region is CASSYSPGQGNEQYV. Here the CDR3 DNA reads TGTGCCAGCAGTTACTCCCCGGGACAGGGTAACGAGCAGTACGTC.

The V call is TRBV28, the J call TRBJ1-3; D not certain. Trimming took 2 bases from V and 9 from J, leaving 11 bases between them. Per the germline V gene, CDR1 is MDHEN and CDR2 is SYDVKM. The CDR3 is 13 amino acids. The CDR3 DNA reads TGTGCCAGCAGTTTACCAAGCGGCGCCACCATATATTTT. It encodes CASSLPSGATIYF.

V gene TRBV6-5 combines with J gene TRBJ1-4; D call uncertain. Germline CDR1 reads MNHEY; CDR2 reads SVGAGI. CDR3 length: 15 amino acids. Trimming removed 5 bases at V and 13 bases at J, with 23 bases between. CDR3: CASSIARHTIGGLFF. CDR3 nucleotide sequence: TGTGCCAGCAGTATCGCAAGACACACAATCGGTGGACTGTTTTTT.